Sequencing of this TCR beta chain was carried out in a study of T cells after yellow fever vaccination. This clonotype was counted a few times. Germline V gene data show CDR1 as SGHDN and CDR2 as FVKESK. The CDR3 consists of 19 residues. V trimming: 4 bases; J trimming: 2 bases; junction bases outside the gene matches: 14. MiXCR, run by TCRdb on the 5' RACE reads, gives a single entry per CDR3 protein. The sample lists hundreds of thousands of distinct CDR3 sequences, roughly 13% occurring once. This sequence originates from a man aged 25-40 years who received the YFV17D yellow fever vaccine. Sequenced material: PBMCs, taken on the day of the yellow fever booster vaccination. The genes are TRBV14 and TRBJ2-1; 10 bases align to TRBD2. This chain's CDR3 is CASSPPITVAGGTYNEQFF. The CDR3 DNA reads TGTGCCAGCAGCCCCCCGATTACGGTAGCGGGAGGAACCTACAATGAGCAGTTCTTC.